The present entry profiles one T cell receptor beta chain with its context. The sample is drawn from a study of blood T cell repertoires in COVID-19. Study in general: Samples came from the United States, Italy and Spain, spanning acute and convalescent COVID-19. In each case, the material was cDNA or gDNA derived from T cells, B-cell-depleted T cells, or PBMCs.

Authors' analysis steps: Amplification from reference gene primers served as the basis for estimated nucleated cell counts. Using immunoSEQ multiplex PCR, the repertoire was profiled, and TCRdb retains in-frame clones only, with some absent. The D gene and trimming were derived from the DNA, and the V and J assignments and clone size from that table. The sample lists 100,000 to 150,000 clones, roughly three quarters seen once, with 37% in the top ten. V lost 6 bases and J 5 bases, leaving 13 bases between the germline ends. The germline gives CDR1 SGHAT, CDR2 FQNNGV. The CDR3 has 13 amino acids. The specimen sequenced was peripheral blood. The V and J genes are TRBV11-2 and TRBJ1-1; D is perhaps TRBD1 (6 bases). The TCR comes from a man in his forties with active or convalescent COVID-19. The CDR3 sequence: CASSVTGMTEAFF. The CDR3 region has the DNA TGTGCCAGCAGTGTTACAGGGATGACTGAAGCTTTCTTT. The whole variable domain, remainder taken from reference TRBV11-2 and TRBJ1-1, is EAGVAQSPRYKIIEKRQSVAFWCNPISGHATLYWYQQILGQGPKLLIQFQNNGVVDDSQLPKDRFSAERLKGVDSTLKIQPAKLEDSAVYLCASSVTGMTEAFFGQGTRLTVV.